This record concerns one TCR beta chain sequence. The antigen is unknown. Using RNA transcripts, the TCR beta CDR3 regions were amplified. First-round RT-PCR with HTBI primers preceded a second-round multiplex PCR. TCRdb itself ran the multiplex PCR reads through MiXCR, one entry per CDR3 protein. The sample holds approximately 160,000 distinct CDR3 sequences, approximately 38% seen once. This entry is derived from a study of Graves' ophthalmopathy and Graves' hyperthyroidism. Overall study context: The blood sample was drawn at first diagnosis and before any treatment. Study-wide findings and caveats: Blood was where most expanded thyroid clonotypes above 0.001 frequency also turned up.

Trimming pared 6 bases from V and 5 bases from J, leaving 10 bases between. CDR3 size: 12 residues. Per germline, CDR1 SEHNR and CDR2 FQNEAQ (reference sequence). Ophthalmopathy was moderately-to-severely active, CAS at least 3, NOSPECS at least 4, lasting under 3 months. PBMCs were isolated from an approximately 9.4 ml sample of fresh peripheral blood. The TCR was taken from a woman in her thirties or forties with Graves' ophthalmopathy. The chain has TRBV7-9 and TRBJ1-1; unclear D gene. Sample: peripheral blood. CDR3 protein: CASSLWVTEAFF. DNA for the CDR3: TGTGCCAGCAGTTTATGGGTGACTGAAGCTTTCTTT.